This TCR beta chain was captured by sequencing in a study of blood T cell repertoires in COVID-19. Study as a whole: In each case, the material was cDNA or gDNA derived from T cells, B-cell-depleted T cells, or PBMCs.

This clone came up once. The CDR3 is made up of 15 amino acids. With 4 bases removed from V and 4 bases from J, the gap between germline ends came to 14 bases. Per the germline V gene, CDR1 is SGHDN and CDR2 is FVKESK. Sequencing was performed with immunoSEQ multiplex PCR; in TCRdb, only in-frame clones are kept and a portion is missing. This sample yields a few hundred thousand clones, of which about nine tenths are seen a single time; around 4.5% belongs to the top ten. The sequenced material came from peripheral blood. The source is a man over 45 with acute or convalescent COVID-19. The chain carries TRBV14 and TRBJ2-1; D is perhaps TRBD2 (5 bases). In DNA, the CDR3 is TGTGCCAGCAGCCCGTCCCGGGGTACATACAATGAGCAGTTCTTC. It yields the protein CASSPSRGTYNEQFF.